This T cell receptor (beta chain) comes out of a study of monozygotic twins with inflammatory bowel disease. TCRdb re-called the 5' RACE reads and gives one entry per CDR3 protein, without DNA. This sample's table has just over 300,000 distinct CDR3 sequences. The CDR3 consists of 18 residues. The sequencing sample was made of blood. This sequence originates from a human donor with ulcerative colitis or Crohn's disease, or a healthy co-twin of an affected twin (not recorded which). The rearrangement links TRBV21-1 to TRBJ2-1; the D call of TRBD2 rests on TCRdb alone, since no DNA is present to check it. TRBV21-1 is a documented pseudogene. This CDR3 reads CASSKIGRGGFSYNEQFF.